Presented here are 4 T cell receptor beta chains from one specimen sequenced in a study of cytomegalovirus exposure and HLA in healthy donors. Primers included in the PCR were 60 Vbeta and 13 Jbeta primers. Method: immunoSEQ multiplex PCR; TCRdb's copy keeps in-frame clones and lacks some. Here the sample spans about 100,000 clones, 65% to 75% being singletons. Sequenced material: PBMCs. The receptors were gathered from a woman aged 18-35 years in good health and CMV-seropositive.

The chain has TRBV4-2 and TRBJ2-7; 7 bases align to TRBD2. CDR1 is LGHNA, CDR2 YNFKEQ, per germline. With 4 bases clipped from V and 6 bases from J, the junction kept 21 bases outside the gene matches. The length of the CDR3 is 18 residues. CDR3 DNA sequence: TGTGCCAGCAGCCCCATTACTGCGAGCGGGGAGTCCCTCTCCGAGCAGTACTTC. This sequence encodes CASSPITASGESLSEQYF.

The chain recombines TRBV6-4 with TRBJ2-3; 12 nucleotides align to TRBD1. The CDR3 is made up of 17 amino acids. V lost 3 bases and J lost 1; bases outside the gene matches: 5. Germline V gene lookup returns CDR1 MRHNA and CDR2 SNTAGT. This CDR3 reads CASSDSGTGGGTDTQYF. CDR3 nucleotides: TGTGCCAGCAGTGATTCCGGGACAGGGGGCGGCACAGATACGCAGTATTTT.

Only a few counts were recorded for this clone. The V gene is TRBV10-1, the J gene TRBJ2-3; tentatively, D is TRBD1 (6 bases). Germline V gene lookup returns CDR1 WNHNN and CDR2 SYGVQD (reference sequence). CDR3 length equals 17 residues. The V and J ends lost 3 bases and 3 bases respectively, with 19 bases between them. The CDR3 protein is CASSDLLQGFSTDTQYF. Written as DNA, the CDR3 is TGCGCCAGCAGTGACCTCCTACAGGGTTTTTCGACAGATACGCAGTATTTT.

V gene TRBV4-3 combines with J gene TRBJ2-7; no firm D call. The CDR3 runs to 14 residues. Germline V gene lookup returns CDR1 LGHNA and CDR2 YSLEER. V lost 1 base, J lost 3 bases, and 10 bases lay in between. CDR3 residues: CASSQGREIYEQYF. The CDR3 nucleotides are TGCGCCAGCAGCCAAGGCCGTGAGATCTACGAGCAGTACTTC.